This T cell receptor beta chain appears in the sequencing data of a study of OX40 agonist ivuxolimab in advanced cancers. On the study more broadly: Over 30% of patients had received prior checkpoint inhibitor therapy. Study-wide results and limits: Partly responding patients at 0.1-3.0 mg/kg showed some of the smallest clonal expansion.

TCRdb's copy holds only in-frame clones and misses some; the assay was immunoSEQ multiplex PCR. The sample holds fewer than 10,000 clones, roughly 89% seen once. Comments on this clone: Its antigen is not known.

This CDR3 is built from 14 residues. V was clipped by 4 bases and J by 6 bases, with 13 bases between them. Germline CDR1 is SEHNR and CDR2 is FQNEAQ (reference sequence). The chain is built from TRBV7-9 and TRBJ1-5, with TRBD1 as a possible D gene (5 bases). The sequence was collected from an adult with an advanced solid tumor such as melanoma, head and neck, liver or kidney cancer. Sequenced here: CD4+ or CD8+ T cells sorted from blood, sampled in a trial of the OX40 agonist ivuxolimab. In DNA, the CDR3 is TGTGCCAGCAGCTGGGGGGGAGAAGGTCAGCCCCAGCATTTT. Translated: CASSWGGEGQPQHF.